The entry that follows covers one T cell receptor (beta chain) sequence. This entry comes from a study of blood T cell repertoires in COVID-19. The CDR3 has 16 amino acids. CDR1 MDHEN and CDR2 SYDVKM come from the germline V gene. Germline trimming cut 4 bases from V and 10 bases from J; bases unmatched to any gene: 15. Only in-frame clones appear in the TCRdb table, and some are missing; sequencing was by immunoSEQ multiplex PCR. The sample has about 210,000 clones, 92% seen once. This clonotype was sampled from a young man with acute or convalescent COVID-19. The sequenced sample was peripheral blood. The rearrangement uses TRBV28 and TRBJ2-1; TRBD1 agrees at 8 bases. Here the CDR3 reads CASSSAGGRPIKEQFF. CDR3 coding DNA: TGTGCCAGCAGTTCTGCAGGGGGCCGCCCCATCAAGGAGCAGTTCTTC.